The clone carrying this T cell receptor (beta chain) was recorded many times. The antigen remains unidentified. The data stem from a study of T cells in Graves' hyperthyroidism and ophthalmopathy. Trimming cost V 1 base and J 4 bases; bases outside gene matches: 7. There are 16 residues in the CDR3. In germline, CDR1 is SGHRS, CDR2 YFSETQ. Authors of the study amplified TCR beta CDR3 regions from RNA transcripts. First-round RT-PCR of the TCR CDR3 relied on the HTBI primer set. TCRdb re-analysed the multiplex PCR reads in MiXCR, keeping a single row per CDR3 protein. The table includes 250,000 to 300,000 distinct CDR3 sequences, approximately 19% detected once. Overall study findings and caveats: Most thyroid clonotypes with frequency above 0.001 were detected in blood.

The cohort's ophthalmopathy patients, a group with duration under 3 months, had a Clinical Activity Score of at least 3 and a NOSPECS grade of at least 4. Clinical symptoms, serum thyroxine, TRAb, thyroid ultrasound and orbital computed tomography established diagnosis. Fresh 10 ml peripheral blood yielded PBMCs. The chain employs TRBV5-1 and TRBJ2-1, with 8 bases fitting TRBD2. The clonotype was recovered from a man aged 50-60 years with Graves' ophthalmopathy. Sequencing was done on a sample of blood. CDR3 coding DNA: TGCGCCAGCAGCTTGATAGCGGGAACGGGGTACAATGAGCAGTTCTTC. It is translated as CASSLIAGTGYNEQFF.